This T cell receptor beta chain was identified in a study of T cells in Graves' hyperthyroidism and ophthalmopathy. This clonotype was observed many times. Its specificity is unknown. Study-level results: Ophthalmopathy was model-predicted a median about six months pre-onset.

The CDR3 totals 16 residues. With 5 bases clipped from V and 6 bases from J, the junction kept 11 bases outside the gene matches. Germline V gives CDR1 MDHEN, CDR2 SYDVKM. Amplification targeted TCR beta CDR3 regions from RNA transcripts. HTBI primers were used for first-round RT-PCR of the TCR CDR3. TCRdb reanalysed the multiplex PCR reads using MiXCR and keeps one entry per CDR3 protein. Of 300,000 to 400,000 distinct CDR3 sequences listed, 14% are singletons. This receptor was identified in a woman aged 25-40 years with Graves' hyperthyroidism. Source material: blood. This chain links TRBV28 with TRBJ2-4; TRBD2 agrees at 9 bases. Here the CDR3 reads CASSRVAGGPRNIQYF. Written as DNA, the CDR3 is TGTGCCAGCAGTAGGGTCGCGGGAGGGCCGAGAAACATTCAGTACTTC.